This entry features one T cell receptor beta chain sequence. The antigen remains undetermined. These data come from a study of T cell responses to AZD1222 COVID-19 vaccine. Notes on the study in general: Females made up more of the donors, who were largely white British, and clonal diversity may have come out too low.

From germline, CDR1 is GTSNPN and CDR2 SVGIG (reference sequence). The ends lost 4 bases at V and 7 bases at J; junction bases unmatched: 9. The CDR3 has 15 amino acids. The data were produced by immunoSEQ multiplex PCR, yet TCRdb's version contains in-frame clones alone and is incomplete. Of 150,000 to 200,000 clones in the sample, around 90% were seen once. The receptor's source is an adult in good health. The sequencing here drew on peripheral blood, taken on day 0 of AZD1222 vaccination. The chain employs TRBV30 and TRBJ2-1, with TRBD2 matching 11 bases. The CDR3 loop is CAWISGGAPKNEQFF. CDR3 bases: TGTGCCTGGATTAGCGGGGGGGCCCCCAAGAATGAGCAGTTCTTC.